This note documents a single T cell receptor beta chain sequence. Its recognized antigen is unknown. No base-level quality is on record; no much larger clone is a single base apart. The CDR3 regions of human TCRbeta chains were analyzed by immunosequencing. Concerning the study's data processing: TCRs in the repertoires were matched against a reference library of SARS-CoV-2-specific TCRs that had been generated with the MIRA antigen-specificity platform. Breadth was defined as the fraction of unique TCRs that were SARS-CoV-2-associated. Depth was defined as the fraction of total T cells that were SARS-CoV-2-associated. Using the MIRA data, every spike-specific TCR was mapped to the spike region that the TCR reacted to and assigned to either a CD4 or a CD8 class. Log10-transformed breadth and depth values were compared by one-way ANOVA with Sidak's multiple comparisons tests. Sourced from immuneACCESS, this table was stored by TCRdb with only in-frame sequences that have V and J called. A share of the clones is absent; for the studies checked, an unresolved V gene accounts for under half, and the remainder has no known explanation. The DNA was the basis for D and trimming; V, J and clone size are from that table. The sample table lists more than 85,000 clones, around nine tenths of them with a count of one. The ten largest clones capture 3.3% of the sample.

This sample stems from a study of T cell responses to AZD1222 COVID-19 vaccine (dated by TCRdb to about 2021). About the full investigation: AZD1222 recipients with second doses at about 4 weeks or about 12 weeks were pooled, because spike-specific TCR depth and breadth did not differ between schedules. A total of 233 trial participants underwent TCR sequencing, of whom 207 had received two doses of AZD1222 and about 25 had received two doses of the MenACWY control vaccine. Trial participants were enrolled by age into subgroups of 18-55, 56-69 and 70-plus years, and around 150, 28 and 57 TCR-sequenced participants, respectively, were included in these subgroups.

The research as a whole found: A significant rise in spike-specific TCR breadth and depth was observed after two AZD1222 doses relative to day 0 and relative to MenACWY recipients. Because no samples from the day 14 peak response were available, repertoires could be characterized only after the peak T cell response. Nearly half of unique spike-specific TCRs reportedly recognized epitopes outside regions mutated in the B.1.351 and B.1.1.7 variants. The whole spike protein was spanned by vaccine-associated CD4 TCRs, and dominant responses were seen in regions 160-218 and 743-854. Participants were mostly white British, with more females than males. The authors suggested clonal diversity may have been underestimated. The 56-69-year group was small, and its depth increase did not reach significance, likely because of low power. Conclusions about previously exposed vaccinees are limited, since just five or six AZD1222 recipients were seropositive for SARS-CoV-2 at baseline.

V loses 0 bases, J loses 2 bases, and the germline ends lie 11 bases apart. From cysteine to phenylalanine, the CDR3 is 15 amino acids long. Only the CDR3 portion is preserved as DNA: 45 bases, with reading frame beginning at the first base. The germline V gene yields LGHNA for CDR1 and YNFKEQ for CDR2. This sample's time point label indicates: baseline before first vaccination. Samples from vaccinated people were obtained from the UK trials COV001 and COV002, which included a single-blind randomized controlled phase 2/3 trial of AZD1222 (ChAdOx1 nCoV-19) in healthy adults. Trial participant PBMC samples were collected at day 0 and day 28 after the second dose for TCRbeta chain sequencing.

This material consisted of peripheral blood, taken on day 0 of AZD1222 vaccination. The sequence derives from an adult in good health. This chain is built from TRBV4-2 and TRBJ2-7; no confident D gene assignment can be made. The DNA sequence is given as TGTGCCAGCAGCCAAGATCGTCGGCGGACCTACGAGCAGTACTTC. This sequence encodes CASSQDRRRTYEQYF.